This TCR beta chain is drawn from a study of blood T cell repertoires in COVID-19. Study-wide background: The cDNA or gDNA used as material had been derived from T cells, B-cell-depleted T cells, or PBMCs.

A few counts support this clone. The same CDR3 arises from other DNA sequences in this sample as well. As processed by the authors: Amplified reference gene primers provided the basis for estimating nucleated cell counts. Clones were sequenced by immunoSEQ multiplex PCR, and TCRdb holds only the in-frame ones, with some missing. The V and J calls and clone size were taken over from that table, and D and trimming were inferred from the DNA. The table includes around 700,000 clones, approximately 90% detected once. Germline V lookup: CDR1 SNHLY, CDR2 FYNNEI. There are 15 residues in the CDR3. The ends were cut back, 2 bases at V and 5 bases at J, with 10 bases in the middle.

The rearrangement joins TRBV2 to TRBJ1-6; possible D gene TRBD1, 5 bases. The TCR was taken from a woman between 18 and 29 years old with acute or convalescent COVID-19. What was sequenced was peripheral blood. CDR3 loop: CASSEYRGDNSPLHF. CDR3 sequence (DNA): TGTGCCAGCAGTGAATATAGGGGTGATAATTCACCCCTCCACTTT.